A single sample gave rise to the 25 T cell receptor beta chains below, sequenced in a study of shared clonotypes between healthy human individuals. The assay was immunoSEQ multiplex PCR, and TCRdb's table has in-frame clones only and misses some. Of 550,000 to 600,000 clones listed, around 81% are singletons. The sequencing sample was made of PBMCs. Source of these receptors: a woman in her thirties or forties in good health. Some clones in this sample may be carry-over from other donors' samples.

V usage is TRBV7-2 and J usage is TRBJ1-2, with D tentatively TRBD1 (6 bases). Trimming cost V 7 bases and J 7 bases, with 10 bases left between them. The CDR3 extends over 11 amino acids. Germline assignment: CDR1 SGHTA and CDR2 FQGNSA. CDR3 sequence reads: CASNRAGGYTF. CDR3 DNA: TGTGCCAGCAACAGGGCCGGTGGCTACACCTTC.

The CDR3 DNA is TGCGCCAGCAGCCAAGAGGCTGGGACTAGCGGGAACACAGATACGCAGTATTTT. It yields the protein CASSQEAGTSGNTDTQYF. V is TRBV4-1 and J is TRBJ2-3; 13 nucleotides line up with TRBD2. The CDR3 is 18 amino acids. Per the germline V gene, CDR1 is MGHRA and CDR2 is YSYEKL. Unmatched junction bases numbered 5, after V lost 0 bases and J lost 2 bases.

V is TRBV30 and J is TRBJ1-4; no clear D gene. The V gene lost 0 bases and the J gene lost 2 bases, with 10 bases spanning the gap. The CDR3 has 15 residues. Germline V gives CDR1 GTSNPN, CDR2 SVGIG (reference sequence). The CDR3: CAWSVLGPTNEKLFF. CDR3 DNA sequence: TGTGCCTGGAGTGTACTCGGGCCGACTAATGAAAAACTGTTTTTT.

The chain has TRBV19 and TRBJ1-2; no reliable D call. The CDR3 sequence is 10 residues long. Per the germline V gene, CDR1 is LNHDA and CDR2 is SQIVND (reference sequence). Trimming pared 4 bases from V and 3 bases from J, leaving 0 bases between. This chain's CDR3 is CASSNYGYTF. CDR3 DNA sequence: TGTGCCAGTAGTAACTATGGCTACACCTTC. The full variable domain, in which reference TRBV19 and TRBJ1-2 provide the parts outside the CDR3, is DGGITQSPKYLFRKEGQNVTLSCEQNLNHDAMYWYRQDPGQGLRLIYYSQIVNDFQKGDIAEGYSVSREKKESFPLTVTSAQKNPTAFYLCASSNYGYTFGSGTRLTVV.

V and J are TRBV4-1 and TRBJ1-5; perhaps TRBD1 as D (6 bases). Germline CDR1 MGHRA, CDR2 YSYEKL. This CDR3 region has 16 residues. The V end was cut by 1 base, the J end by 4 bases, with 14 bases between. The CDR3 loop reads CASSQVGGARNQPQHF. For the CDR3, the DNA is TGCGCCAGCAGCCAAGTGGGGGGGGCCCGAAATCAGCCCCAGCATTTT.

The CDR3 protein is CASSFGTSGPTDTQYF. The CDR3 DNA follows: TGCGCCAGCAGCTTTGGGACTAGCGGGCCCACAGATACGCAGTATTTT. The J gene is TRBJ2-3, the V gene TRBV5-1, with 12 bases identical to TRBD2. The CDR3 loop spans 16 amino acids. CDR1 SGHRS and CDR2 YFSETQ come from the germline V gene. The V gene end was trimmed by 2 bases and the J gene end by 2 bases; junction bases not matched to a gene: 3. Drawing the rest from reference TRBV5-1 and TRBJ2-3, the complete variable domain is KAGVTQTPRYLIKTRGQQVTLSCSPISGHRSVSWYQQTPGQGLQFLFEYFSETQRNKGNFPGRFSGRQFSNSRSEMNVSTLELGDSALYLCASSFGTSGPTDTQYFGPGTRLTVL.

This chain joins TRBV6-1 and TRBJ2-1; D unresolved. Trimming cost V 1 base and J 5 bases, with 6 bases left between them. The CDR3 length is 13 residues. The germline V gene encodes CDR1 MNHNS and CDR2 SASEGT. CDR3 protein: CASSEGGDNEQFF. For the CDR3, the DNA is TGTGCCAGCAGTGAAGGTGGGGACAATGAGCAGTTCTTC.

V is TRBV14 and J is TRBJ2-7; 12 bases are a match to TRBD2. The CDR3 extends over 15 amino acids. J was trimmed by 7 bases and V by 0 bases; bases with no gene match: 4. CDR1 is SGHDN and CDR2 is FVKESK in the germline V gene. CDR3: CASSQDTSGRREQYF. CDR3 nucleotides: TGTGCCAGCAGCCAAGACACTAGCGGGAGGAGGGAGCAGTACTTC. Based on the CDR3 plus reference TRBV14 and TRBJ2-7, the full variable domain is EAGVTQFPSHSVIEKGQTVTLRCDPISGHDNLYWYRRVMGKEIKFLLHFVKESKQDESGMPNNRFLAERTGGTYSTLKVQPAELEDSGVYFCASSQDTSGRREQYFGPGTRLTVT.

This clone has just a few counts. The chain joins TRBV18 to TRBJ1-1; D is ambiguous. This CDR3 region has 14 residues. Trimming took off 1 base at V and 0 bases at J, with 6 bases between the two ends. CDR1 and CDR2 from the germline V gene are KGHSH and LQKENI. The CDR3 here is CASSPQELNTEAFF. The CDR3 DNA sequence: TGTGCCAGCTCACCACAGGAGTTGAACACTGAAGCTTTCTTT.

The CDR3 sequence: CAGSTSAPYNEQFF. As DNA, the CDR3 is TGTGCCGGCTCGACTAGCGCCCCCTACAATGAGCAGTTCTTC. The chain uses TRBV2 and TRBJ2-1; TRBD2 agrees at 8 bases. Germline lookup yields CDR1 SNHLY and CDR2 FYNNEI. With V trimmed by 11 bases and J by 2 bases, 8 bases remained unmatched. There are 14 residues in the CDR3.

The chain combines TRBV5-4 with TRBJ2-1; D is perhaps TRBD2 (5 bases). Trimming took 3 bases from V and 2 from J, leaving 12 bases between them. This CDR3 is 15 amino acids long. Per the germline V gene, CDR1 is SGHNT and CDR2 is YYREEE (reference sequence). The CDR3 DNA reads TGTGCCAGCAGCTCCGACTACCGAGCCTACAATGAGCAGTTCTTC. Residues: CASSSDYRAYNEQFF.

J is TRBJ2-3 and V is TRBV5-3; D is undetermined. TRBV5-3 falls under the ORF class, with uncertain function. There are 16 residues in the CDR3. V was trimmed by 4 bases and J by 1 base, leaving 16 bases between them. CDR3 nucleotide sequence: TGTGCCAGAAGCCCCTCGCACCCCCAATGCACAGATACGCAGTATTTT. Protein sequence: CARSPSHPQCTDTQYF.

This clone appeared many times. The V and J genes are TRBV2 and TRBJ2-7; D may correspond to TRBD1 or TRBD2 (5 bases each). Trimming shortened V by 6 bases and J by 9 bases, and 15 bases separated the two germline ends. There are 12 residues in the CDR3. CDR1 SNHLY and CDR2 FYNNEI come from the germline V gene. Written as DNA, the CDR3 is TGTGCCAGCAGCCCCTTGGGACCTCGGCAGTACTTC. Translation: CASSPLGPRQYF.

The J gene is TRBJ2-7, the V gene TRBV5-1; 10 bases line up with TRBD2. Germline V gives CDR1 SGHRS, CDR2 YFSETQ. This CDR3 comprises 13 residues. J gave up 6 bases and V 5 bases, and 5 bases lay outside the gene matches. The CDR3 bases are TGCGCCAGCAGGTCTAGCGGGAGAGGCGAGCAGTACTTC. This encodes CASRSSGRGEQYF.

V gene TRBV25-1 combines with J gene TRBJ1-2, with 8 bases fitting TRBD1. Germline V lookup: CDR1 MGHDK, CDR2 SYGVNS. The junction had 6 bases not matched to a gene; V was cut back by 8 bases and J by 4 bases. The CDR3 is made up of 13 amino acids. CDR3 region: CASESGGVYGYTF. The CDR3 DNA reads TGTGCCAGCGAATCAGGGGGCGTCTATGGCTACACCTTC.

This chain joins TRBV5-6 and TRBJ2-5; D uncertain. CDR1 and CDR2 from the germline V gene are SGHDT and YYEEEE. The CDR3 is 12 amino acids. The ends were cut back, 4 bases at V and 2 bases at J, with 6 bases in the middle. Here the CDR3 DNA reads TGTGCCAGCAGCATGGGGCAAGAGACCCAGTACTTC. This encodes CASSMGQETQYF.

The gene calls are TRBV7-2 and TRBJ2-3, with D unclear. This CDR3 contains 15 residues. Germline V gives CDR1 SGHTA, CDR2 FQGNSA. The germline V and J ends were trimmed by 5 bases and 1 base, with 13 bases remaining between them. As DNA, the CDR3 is TGTGCCAGCAGCGACTGGTTGCTTGGCACAGATACGCAGTATTTT. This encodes CASSDWLLGTDTQYF.

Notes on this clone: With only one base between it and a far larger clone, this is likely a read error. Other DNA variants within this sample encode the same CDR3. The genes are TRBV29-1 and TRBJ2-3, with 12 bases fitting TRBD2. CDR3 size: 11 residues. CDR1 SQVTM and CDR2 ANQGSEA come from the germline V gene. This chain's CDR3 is CSVGRTSGTRF. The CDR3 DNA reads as TGCAGCGTTGGTAGGACTAGCGGGACTCGCTTT.

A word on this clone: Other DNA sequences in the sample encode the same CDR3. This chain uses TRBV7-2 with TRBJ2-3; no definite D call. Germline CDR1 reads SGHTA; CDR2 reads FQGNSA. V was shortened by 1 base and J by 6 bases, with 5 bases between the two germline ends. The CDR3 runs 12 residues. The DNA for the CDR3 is TGTGCCAGCAGCTTAGTCCGGGATACGCAGTATTTT. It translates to CASSLVRDTQYF.

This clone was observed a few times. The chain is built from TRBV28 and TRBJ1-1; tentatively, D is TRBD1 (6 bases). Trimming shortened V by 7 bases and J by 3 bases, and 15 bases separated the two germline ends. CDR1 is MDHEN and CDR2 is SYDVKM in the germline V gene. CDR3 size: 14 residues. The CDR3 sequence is CASTGGGRYTEAFF. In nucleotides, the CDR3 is TGTGCCAGCACCGGCGGGGGCAGATACACTGAAGCTTTCTTT.

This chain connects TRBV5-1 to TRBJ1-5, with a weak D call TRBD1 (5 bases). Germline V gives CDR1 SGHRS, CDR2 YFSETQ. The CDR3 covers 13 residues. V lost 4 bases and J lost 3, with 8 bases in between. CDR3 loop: CASSAGLNQPQHF. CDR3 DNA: TGCGCCAGCAGCGCGGGACTCAATCAGCCCCAGCATTTT.

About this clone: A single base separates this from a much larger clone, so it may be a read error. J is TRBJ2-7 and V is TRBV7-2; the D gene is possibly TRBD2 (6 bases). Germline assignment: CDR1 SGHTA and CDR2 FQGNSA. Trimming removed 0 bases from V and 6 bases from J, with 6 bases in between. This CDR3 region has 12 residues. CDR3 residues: CASSLAGGEQYF. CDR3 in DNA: TGTGCCAGCAGCTTAGCGGGGGGCGAGCAGTACTTC.

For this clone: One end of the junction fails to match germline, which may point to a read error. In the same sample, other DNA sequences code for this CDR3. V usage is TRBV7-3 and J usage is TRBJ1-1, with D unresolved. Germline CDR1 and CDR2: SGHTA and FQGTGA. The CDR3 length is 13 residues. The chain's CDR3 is CASSLTTGAEAFF. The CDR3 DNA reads TGTGCCAGCAGCCTAACGACCGGGGCTGAAGCTTTCTTT.

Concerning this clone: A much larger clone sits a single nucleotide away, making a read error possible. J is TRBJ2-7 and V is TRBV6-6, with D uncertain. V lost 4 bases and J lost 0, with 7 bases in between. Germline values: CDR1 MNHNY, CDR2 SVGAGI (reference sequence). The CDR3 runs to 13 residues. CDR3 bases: TGTGCCAGCAGTTTCTCCCCCTCCTACGAGCAGTACTTC. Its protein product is CASSFSPSYEQYF.

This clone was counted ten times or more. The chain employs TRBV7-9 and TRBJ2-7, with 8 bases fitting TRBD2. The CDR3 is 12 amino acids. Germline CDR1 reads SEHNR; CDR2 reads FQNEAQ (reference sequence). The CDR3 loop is CVCGETSDEQYF. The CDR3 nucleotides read TGTGTATGCGGGGAGACTAGCGACGAGCAGTACTTC.